This is a list of T cell receptor beta chains from one sample in a study of identical twins. MiXCR, run by TCRdb on the 5' RACE reads, gives a single entry per CDR3 protein. The data contain 1,800,000 or so distinct CDR3 sequences, under 35% of them singletons. Source material: cord blood. The receptors come from a newborn girl in good health. Each CDR3 is given with its conserved first and last residue. D genes are given only for firm matches.

D: -
V: TRBV4-1
J: TRBJ2-2
CDR3: CASSQAHRDTENTGELFF

D: -
V: TRBV27
J: TRBJ2-5
CDR3: CAIFGDQETQYF

D: -
V: TRBV30
J: TRBJ1-6
CDR3: CAWSVGGRSYNSPLHF

D: TRBD1
V: TRBV10-1
J: TRBJ1-1
CDR3: CASSHLTGAGTEAFF

D: -
V: TRBV20-1
J: TRBJ2-7
CDR3: CSATGADSYEQYF

D: TRBD2
V: TRBV7-9
J: TRBJ2-1
CDR3: CASSLIAGVGHFEQFF

D: -
V: TRBV12-5
J: TRBJ1-1
CDR3: CASGAQGNTEAFF

D: TRBD2
V: TRBV25-1
J: TRBJ2-1
CDR3: CASSVVAGHEQFF

D: -
V: TRBV7-8
J: TRBJ2-1
CDR3: CASSKPWLVGYNEQFF

D: TRBD1
V: TRBV12-3/TRBV12-4
J: TRBJ1-6
CDR3: CASAGGTPYNSPLHF

D: TRBD1
V: TRBV20-1
J: TRBJ1-2
CDR3: CSATGQNGYTF

D: -
V: TRBV15
J: TRBJ2-7
CDR3: CATSRGNFRSGISSYEQYF

D: -
V: TRBV27
J: TRBJ2-1
CDR3: CASSLSRYNEQFF

D: -
V: TRBV28
J: TRBJ1-1
CDR3: CASSFDSPEAFF

D: TRBD2
V: TRBV5-1
J: TRBJ2-3
CDR3: CASSFGLGAGDTQYF

D: -
V: TRBV5-4
J: TRBJ1-4
CDR3: CASSHDGATNEKLFF

D: TRBD1
V: TRBV5-1
J: -
CDR3: CASSFLGQGGEQYF

D: -
V: TRBV28
J: TRBJ2-7
CDR3: CASSLVDEQYF

D: TRBD2
V: TRBV6-6
J: TRBJ2-7
CDR3: CASSFPRGGFPYEQYF

D: -
V: TRBV4-1
J: TRBJ2-3
CDR3: CASSQDRELTSTDTQYF

D: -
V: TRBV5-5
J: TRBJ2-7
CDR3: CASSLGDMSYEQYF

D: TRBD1
V: TRBV28
J: TRBJ2-5
CDR3: CASSFEGQVQETQYF

D: TRBD2
V: TRBV5-1
J: TRBJ2-3
CDR3: CASSSWTRAEDTQYF

D: -
V: TRBV28
J: TRBJ1-2
CDR3: CASTYVVRGSYGYTF

D: -
V: TRBV18
J: TRBJ2-3
CDR3: CVSSPYVGSEVLDTQYF

D: -
V: TRBV20-1
J: TRBJ1-6
CDR3: CSASAFNSPLHF

D: -
V: TRBV6-1
J: -
CDR3: CAVGRTGVYNEQYF

D: TRBD2
V: TRBV29-1
J: -
CDR3: CSVATSGSSYNEQYF

D: TRBD1
V: TRBV7-9
J: TRBJ1-2
CDR3: CASSLVAGGPNYGYTF

D: -
V: TRBV29-1
J: TRBJ1-2
CDR3: CSVDGGFNYGYTF

D: -
V: TRBV20-1
J: TRBJ2-1
CDR3: CSARALAGQVNEQFF

D: -
V: TRBV24-1
J: TRBJ2-1
CDR3: CATSDPAGGGPSFRDEQFF

D: -
V: TRBV3-1
J: TRBJ1-6
CDR3: CASSAGGAVYNSPLHF

D: -
V: TRBV9
J: TRBJ2-1
CDR3: CASSVEQGRHNEQFF

D: TRBD2
V: TRBV24-1
J: TRBJ2-7
CDR3: CATSGPSVSGTRYYEQYF

D: -
V: TRBV6-1
J: TRBJ2-5
CDR3: CASSVLGPSQETQYF

D: TRBD2
V: TRBV2
J: TRBJ2-1
CDR3: CASSEAPGLATNEQFF

D: TRBD1
V: TRBV28
J: TRBJ2-7
CDR3: CASSSHDRGHEQYF

D: TRBD2
V: TRBV2
J: TRBJ2-5
CDR3: CASSERGLAGGETQYF

D: -
V: TRBV4-2
J: TRBJ2-3
CDR3: CASSLRQLPFTDTQYF

D: -
V: TRBV9
J: TRBJ1-2
CDR3: CASSASGEYGYTF

D: -
V: TRBV12-3/TRBV12-4
J: TRBJ1-1
CDR3: CASTRDGILASFF

D: TRBD1
V: TRBV6-6
J: TRBJ2-7
CDR3: CASSGPGTGPSYEQYF

D: -
V: TRBV6-6
J: TRBJ2-1
CDR3: CASRSLNNEQFF

D: -
V: TRBV11-2
J: TRBJ2-1
CDR3: CASSLESLATNSRYNEQFF

D: -
V: TRBV20-1
J: TRBJ1-5
CDR3: CSVWRSNQPQHF

D: -
V: TRBV6-6
J: TRBJ2-3
CDR3: CASSKQGTGTDTQYF

D: -
V: TRBV11-2
J: TRBJ2-1
CDR3: CASSLVNEQLF

D: TRBD1
V: TRBV28
J: TRBJ1-2
CDR3: CASSSGQGGTYGYTF

D: TRBD2
V: TRBV27
J: TRBJ2-1
CDR3: CASSLRRVAGAGNEQFF

D: TRBD1
V: TRBV2
J: TRBJ1-1
CDR3: CASSPPGQGATEAFF

D: -
V: TRBV7-2
J: TRBJ2-3
CDR3: CASSLVGTANTDTQYF

D: TRBD1
V: TRBV7-8
J: -
CDR3: CASSLEEGAHLYEQYF

D: -
V: TRBV7-9
J: TRBJ1-4
CDR3: CAGSLLASNEKLFF

D: TRBD2
V: TRBV5-1
J: TRBJ2-1
CDR3: CASSLTSGNNEQFF

D: -
V: TRBV20-1
J: TRBJ2-1
CDR3: CSARGQSYSYNEQFF

D: -
V: TRBV7-2
J: TRBJ1-1
CDR3: CASSPGWVSTEAFF

D: -
V: TRBV11-2
J: TRBJ2-3
CDR3: CASSLDGDTSDTQYF

D: -
V: TRBV21-1
J: TRBJ1-2
CDR3: CASSAQPGHPNYGYTF

D: -
V: TRBV10-3
J: TRBJ1-1
CDR3: CAISGHGETEAFF